This T cell receptor (beta chain) emerged from a study of shared clonotypes between healthy human individuals. Whole-study results and caveats: Sharing across several donors was seen in roughly 5% of naive CD4 clonotypes.

Around 200 ng DNA, about 28,000 T cell genomes, went into each sorted-subset replicate PCR. Method: immunoSEQ multiplex PCR; TCRdb's copy keeps in-frame clones and lacks some. The sample records a few hundred thousand clones, 50% to 75% being singletons. V was cut by 1 base and J by 2 bases, with 13 bases left in between. Germline lookup yields CDR1 SGHVS and CDR2 FNYEAQ. This CDR3 spans 16 amino acids. Comments on this clone: What it binds is unknown.

The sequenced sample was memory CD4+ T cells sorted from blood. This sample's subset: CD45RA-negative fraction. This clonotype was obtained from a man younger than 45 in good health. The chain carries TRBV7-6 and TRBJ2-3; the D is unclear. The CDR3: CASSLGSLVVTDTQYF. As DNA, the CDR3 is TGTGCCAGCAGCTTAGGGTCCCTAGTAGTCACAGATACGCAGTATTTT.